What follows is one TCR beta chain and its context. TCRdb keeps only in-frame clones here, not all; method: immunoSEQ multiplex PCR. The sample includes 100,000 or so clones, around 90% seen only once; the top ten take about 6%. Trimming removed 6 bases from V and 6 bases from J, with 15 bases in between. CDR1 is MDHEN and CDR2 is SYDVKM in the germline V gene. The length of the CDR3 is 13 residues. The data derive from a study of blood T cell repertoires in COVID-19. Across the study: Acute-phase and convalescent COVID-19 samples originated in the United States, Italy and Spain.

Sequenced material: peripheral blood. This rearrangement joins TRBV28 to TRBJ2-7; maybe TRBD2 (5 bases). This TCR was recovered from an older woman with acute or convalescent COVID-19. The CDR3 DNA sequence: TGTGCCAGCAGCTCGTTGGGGAGTGGCGAGCAGTACTTC. It yields the protein CASSSLGSGEQYF.